The rows below give T cell receptor beta chains drawn from one sample of a study of T cell clusters in autoimmune cytopenias. TCRdb re-called the multiplex PCR reads and gives one entry per CDR3 protein, without DNA. The listing contains thousands of distinct CDR3 sequences. The sequencing sample was made of peripheral blood. The receptors originated from a human donor with an autoimmune cytopenia or autoimmune hepatitis (not recorded which). Both conserved end residues are part of each CDR3. Only part of the rows carry a size: once, few, many, or a class if the clone is expanded.

v_call: TRBV27; j_call: TRBJ2-1; clone_size: medium-sized; cdr3_aa: CASSRYNEQFF
v_call: TRBV30; j_call: TRBJ1-5; clone_size: NA; cdr3_aa: CAWTQGTGNQPQHF
v_call: TRBV19; j_call: TRBJ2-1; clone_size: NA; cdr3_aa: CASSPQGQGVRNEQFF
v_call: TRBV4-2; j_call: TRBJ2-7; clone_size: NA; cdr3_aa: CASSPGDRDGEQYF
v_call: TRBV6-4; j_call: TRBJ1-1; clone_size: NA; cdr3_aa: CASRETEPNTEAFF
v_call: TRBV14; j_call: TRBJ2-1; clone_size: medium-sized; cdr3_aa: CASSHRLAGVVNEQFF
v_call: TRBV12-3/TRBV12-4; j_call: TRBJ2-1; clone_size: NA; cdr3_aa: CASSQSLWNEQFF
v_call: TRBV6-5; j_call: TRBJ2-7; clone_size: medium-sized; cdr3_aa: CASGRTRYEQYF
v_call: TRBV20-1; j_call: TRBJ2-3; clone_size: medium-sized; cdr3_aa: CSGDRGTDTQYF
v_call: TRBV15; j_call: TRBJ1-4; clone_size: NA; cdr3_aa: CATSNFLGNMGEKLFF
v_call: TRBV21-1; j_call: TRBJ1-5; clone_size: NA; cdr3_aa: CASSPNNQPQHF
v_call: TRBV5-8; j_call: TRBJ2-7; clone_size: NA; cdr3_aa: CASSSSDNEQYF
v_call: TRBV5-8; j_call: TRBJ2-7; clone_size: large; cdr3_aa: CASSLEGHHSYEQYF
v_call: TRBV6-5; j_call: TRBJ1-2; clone_size: NA; cdr3_aa: CAISVQGSNYGYTF
v_call: TRBV7-6; j_call: TRBJ2-3; clone_size: NA; cdr3_aa: CASSPTQGNTDTQYF
v_call: TRBV27; j_call: TRBJ2-3; clone_size: medium-sized; cdr3_aa: CASSWGTSTDTQYF
v_call: TRBV19; j_call: TRBJ2-1; clone_size: medium-sized; cdr3_aa: CASSMLTGGPDEQFF
v_call: TRBV18; j_call: TRBJ2-7; clone_size: medium-sized; cdr3_aa: CASSPPTGPYEQYF
v_call: TRBV19; j_call: TRBJ2-3; clone_size: medium-sized; cdr3_aa: CASRRVGGRNTDTQYF
v_call: TRBV6-1; j_call: TRBJ2-7; clone_size: medium-sized; cdr3_aa: CASSGSEGASHEQYF
v_call: TRBV5-6; j_call: TRBJ2-5; clone_size: NA; cdr3_aa: CASSEDRAYQETQYF
v_call: TRBV30; j_call: TRBJ2-4; clone_size: NA; cdr3_aa: CACSRPGGARGIQYF
v_call: TRBV6-1; j_call: TRBJ1-5; clone_size: NA; cdr3_aa: CASSEAVGRTGAQPQHF
v_call: TRBV15; j_call: TRBJ1-2; clone_size: NA; cdr3_aa: CATSPGQGGYGYTF
v_call: TRBV10-3; j_call: TRBJ1-5; clone_size: NA; cdr3_aa: CAIRQDRWDQPQHF
v_call: TRBV6-5; j_call: TRBJ1-4; clone_size: medium-sized; cdr3_aa: CASSEWGQGEKLFF
v_call: TRBV15; j_call: TRBJ1-2; clone_size: NA; cdr3_aa: CATRSGTGGYTF
v_call: TRBV11-2; j_call: TRBJ2-7; clone_size: NA; cdr3_aa: CASSLAGGTSYEQYF
v_call: TRBV12-3/TRBV12-4; j_call: TRBJ1-6; clone_size: NA; cdr3_aa: CASSLLTVTNSPLHF
v_call: TRBV19; j_call: TRBJ1-4; clone_size: medium-sized; cdr3_aa: CASSIVGRGVEKLFF
v_call: TRBV28; j_call: TRBJ2-2; clone_size: NA; cdr3_aa: CASSFMLYRGDTGELFF
v_call: TRBV19; j_call: TRBJ1-5; clone_size: NA; cdr3_aa: CASSTPTGGFNQPQHF
v_call: TRBV29-1; j_call: TRBJ2-5; clone_size: medium-sized; cdr3_aa: CSVSMPGEETQYF
v_call: TRBV18; j_call: TRBJ2-3; clone_size: medium-sized; cdr3_aa: CASSPPGQGRNTQYF
v_call: TRBV7-9; j_call: TRBJ1-2; clone_size: NA; cdr3_aa: CASSGNMVYGYTF
v_call: TRBV18; j_call: TRBJ2-1; clone_size: NA; cdr3_aa: CASLPPYGLLSYNEQFF
v_call: TRBV6-2/TRBV6-3; j_call: TRBJ2-7; clone_size: medium-sized; cdr3_aa: CASSYSVWGGAYEQYF
v_call: TRBV5-6; j_call: TRBJ1-5; clone_size: NA; cdr3_aa: CASSSGRWSNQPQHF
v_call: TRBV10-3; j_call: TRBJ2-1; clone_size: NA; cdr3_aa: CAIFESGGLNEQFF
v_call: TRBV18; j_call: TRBJ2-7; clone_size: NA; cdr3_aa: CASSPPRDRASEQYF
v_call: TRBV7-6; j_call: TRBJ2-3; clone_size: hyperexpanded; cdr3_aa: CASSPRDWGFTDTQYF
v_call: TRBV28; j_call: TRBJ1-6; clone_size: NA; cdr3_aa: CASSSRTGGAYSPLHF
v_call: TRBV6-1; j_call: TRBJ2-3; clone_size: NA; cdr3_aa: CASSNREADTQYF
v_call: TRBV6-1; j_call: TRBJ2-7; clone_size: medium-sized; cdr3_aa: CASSEFFQGAYEQYF
v_call: TRBV20-1; j_call: TRBJ1-2; clone_size: NA; cdr3_aa: CSARLTGLESGYTF
v_call: TRBV6-1; j_call: TRBJ2-4; clone_size: NA; cdr3_aa: CASSEGLVRGDLAKNIQYF
v_call: TRBV19; j_call: TRBJ1-2; clone_size: NA; cdr3_aa: CASRRQSNYGYTF
v_call: TRBV19; j_call: TRBJ1-2; clone_size: NA; cdr3_aa: CASSTRGGYTF
v_call: TRBV24-1; j_call: TRBJ2-3; clone_size: medium-sized; cdr3_aa: CATSDKAGGTDTQYF
v_call: TRBV5-6; j_call: TRBJ1-3; clone_size: NA; cdr3_aa: CASSPRGHSGNTIYF
v_call: TRBV5-6; j_call: TRBJ1-2; clone_size: NA; cdr3_aa: CASSLATGGISGYTF
v_call: TRBV29-1; j_call: TRBJ2-1; clone_size: medium-sized; cdr3_aa: CSTPGTSGTWGQFF
v_call: TRBV30; j_call: TRBJ2-1; clone_size: NA; cdr3_aa: CASYKSSYNEQFF
v_call: TRBV30; j_call: TRBJ2-7; clone_size: medium-sized; cdr3_aa: CAWVGSGGRYEQYF
v_call: TRBV6-5; j_call: TRBJ2-2; clone_size: medium-sized; cdr3_aa: CASSYSGAGYNTGELFF